The T cell receptor (beta chain) under discussion was sequenced for a study of beta chain features in type 1 diabetes. The wider study: Examined across all samples were around 110,000,000 sorted cells.

Study-wide results and limits: People with Type 1 diabetes carried modestly yet significantly shorter TCRB CDR3s in all four CD4+ subsets.

The table lists this clone with a few counts. Its antigen is currently unknown. Per the germline V gene, CDR1 is GTSNPN and CDR2 is SVGIG (reference sequence). There are 15 residues in the CDR3. V was pared by 2 bases and J by 1 base, with 12 bases between. The whole isolated RNA underwent reverse transcription, so sequencing captured expressed TCRB transcripts. Generated by immunoSEQ multiplex PCR, the TCRdb table keeps only in-frame clones and is missing some. The sample has 600,000 to 700,000 clones, about an eighth seen once. Sequencing input: naive CD4+ T cells from blood. The rearrangement links TRBV30 to TRBJ1-5, with D possibly TRBD1 on 6 matching bases. The sequence was obtained from a man aged 18 to 29 with type 1 diabetes. CDR3 DNA: TGTGCCTGGAGTTCACAGGGTCGGAGCAATCAGCCCCAGCATTTT. Translation gives CAWSSQGRSNQPQHF.